The T cell receptor (beta chain) under discussion was sequenced for a study of CD8 T cells in ankylosing spondylitis. Points from the study as a whole: In ankylosing spondylitis blood, a motif of seven or eight highly homologous TCR beta variants appeared characteristic. Significantly higher representation of disease-linked clones was reported for matched ankylosing spondylitis synovial fluid.

TCRdb recomputed calls from the 5' RACE reads with MiXCR, one row per CDR3 protein. This table has around 540,000 distinct CDR3 sequences, approximately 11% appearing once. Looked up from germline, CDR1 is SGHRS and CDR2 is YFSETQ. Germline trimming cut 3 bases from V and 6 bases from J; bases unmatched to any gene: 10. There are 15 residues in the CDR3. This clonotype came up a few times. Antigen unknown. This TCR came from a male donor with ankylosing spondylitis. The sequencing input was blood, either unsorted or a sorted T cell fraction (not recorded which). The J gene is TRBJ1-2, the V gene TRBV5-1, with TRBD1 matching over 8 bases. The CDR3 DNA reads as TGCGCCAGCAGCTCTCTCAGGACAGGGCCCGATGGCTACACCTTC. Translated: CASSSLRTGPDGYTF. The full variable domain, completed using reference TRBV5-1 and TRBJ1-2, is KAGVTQTPRYLIKTRGQQVTLSCSPISGHRSVSWYQQTPGQGLQFLFEYFSETQRNKGNFPGRFSGRQFSNSRSEMNVSTLELGDSALYLCASSSLRTGPDGYTFGSGTRLTVV.